Sequencing of this T cell receptor (beta chain) was carried out in a study of blood T cell repertoires in COVID-19. The wider study: Samples taken during acute and convalescent COVID-19 were collected in the United States, Italy and Spain. PBMCs, B-cell-depleted T cells, or T cells were the source of the cDNA or gDNA that made up the material.

As processed by the authors: Amplification with reference gene primers provided the estimates of nucleated cell counts. The assay was immunoSEQ multiplex PCR, and TCRdb's table has in-frame clones only and misses some. For V, J and clone size, that table is used; D and trimming come from the DNA. Of approximately 100,000 clones detected, roughly 81% appear once; the ten largest clones hold 8% to 13%. CDR1 and CDR2 from the germline V gene are LGHNA and YSLEER. There are 14 residues in the CDR3. The V and J ends lost 4 bases and 1 base, in that order; junction bases with no gene match: 3. The V gene is TRBV4-3, the J gene TRBJ1-1; 7 nucleotides align to TRBD1. Material for sequencing was peripheral blood. The sequence was obtained from a human donor in a cohort sampled during active COVID-19. The CDR3 sequence is CASSLGTANTEAFF. The DNA for the CDR3 is TGCGCCAGCAGCCTTGGGACAGCGAACACTGAAGCTTTCTTT.